What follows are 2 T cell receptor beta chains derived from one specimen sequenced in a study of tumor and adjacent non-tumor tissue in lung cancer. The template was RNA from unsorted bulk tissue. More than 3 cm separated this lung sample from the edge of the tumor. TCRbeta libraries were built with three rounds of nested PCR, modified from ARM-PCR. TCRdb reanalysed the multiplex PCR reads using MiXCR and keeps one entry per CDR3 protein. The sample includes 60,000 to 100,000 distinct CDR3 sequences, just over 75% of them seen just once. Material: distant non-tumor lung tissue. These TCRs come from a man between 70 and 80 years old with non-small cell lung cancer.

Remarks on this clonotype: The junction shows a germline mismatch at one end, possibly a read error. The chain couples TRBV5-6 to TRBJ2-1, with 7 bases that match TRBD1. Germline V gene sequence: CDR1 SGHDT, CDR2 YYEEEE. CDR3 length equals 17 residues. CDR3 sequence: CASSLGLSSRGRSEQFF. The CDR3 nucleotides read TGTGCCAGTAGCTTGGGGTTGAGTAGCAGGGGGAGAAGTGAGCAGTTCTTC.

Worth noting for this clonotype: A read error may account for a junction end that differs from germline. This sequence joins TRBV6-2 or TRBV6-3 and TRBJ2-5; perhaps TRBD2 as D (6 bases). The CDR3 runs 13 residues. Germline V gene data show CDR1 as MNHEY and CDR2 as SVGEGT. The CDR3 loop is CVSSDQSGGIQYF. CDR3 in DNA: TGTGTCAGCAGTGATCAGAGTGGGGGGATCCAGTACTTC.